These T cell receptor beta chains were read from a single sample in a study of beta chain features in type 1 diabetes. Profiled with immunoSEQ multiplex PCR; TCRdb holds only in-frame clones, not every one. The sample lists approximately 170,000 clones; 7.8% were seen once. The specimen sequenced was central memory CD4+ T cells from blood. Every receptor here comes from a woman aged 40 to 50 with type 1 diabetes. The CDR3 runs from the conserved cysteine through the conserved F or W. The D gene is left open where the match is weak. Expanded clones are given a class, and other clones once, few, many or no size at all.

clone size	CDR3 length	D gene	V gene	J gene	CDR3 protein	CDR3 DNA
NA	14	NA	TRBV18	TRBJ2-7	CASSVAGVAYEQYF	TGTGCCAGCTCAGTCGCAGGGGTCGCCTACGAGCAGTACTTC
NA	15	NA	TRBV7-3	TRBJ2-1	CASSLTGGGYNEQFF	TGTGCCAGCAGCTTAACGGGAGGGGGCTACAATGAGCAGTTCTTC
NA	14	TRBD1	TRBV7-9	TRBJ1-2	CASSWGQLGYGYTF	TGTGCCAGCAGCTGGGGACAGCTGGGGTATGGCTACACCTTC
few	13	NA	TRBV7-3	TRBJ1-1	CASSLNPGFEAFF	TGTGCCTCCAGCTTAAATCCGGGATTTGAAGCTTTCTTT
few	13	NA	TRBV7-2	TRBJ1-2	CASRSTGNYGYTF	TGTGCCAGCAGATCAACAGGCAACTATGGCTACACCTTC
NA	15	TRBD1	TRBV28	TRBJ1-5	CASSLGQGGNQPQHF	TGTGCCAGCAGCCTGGGACAGGGCGGCAATCAGCCCCAGCATTTT
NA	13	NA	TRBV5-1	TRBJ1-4	CASSLVGSGKLFF	TGCGCCAGCAGCTTGGTAGGATCAGGAAAACTGTTTTTT
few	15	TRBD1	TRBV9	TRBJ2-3	CASSVEGQTTDTQYF	TGTGCCAGCAGCGTAGAGGGACAGACCACAGATACGCAGTATTTT
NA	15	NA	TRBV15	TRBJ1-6	CATSRDRSYNSPLHF	TGTGCCACCAGCAGAGATAGGAGTTATAATTCACCCCTCCACTTT
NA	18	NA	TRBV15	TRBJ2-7	CATSRDSRRQSFSYEQYF	TGTGCCACCAGCAGAGATAGTCGGCGACAATCCTTCTCCTACGAGCAGTACTTC
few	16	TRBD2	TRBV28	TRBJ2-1	CASSSPALAGGNEQFF	TGTGCCAGCAGTTCGCCCGCACTAGCGGGAGGTAATGAGCAGTTCTTC
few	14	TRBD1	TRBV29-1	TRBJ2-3	CSVVRDRATDTQYF	TGCAGCGTTGTTCGGGACAGGGCCACAGATACGCAGTATTTT
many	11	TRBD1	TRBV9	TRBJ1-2	CASQGAYGYTF	TGTGCCAGCCAGGGGGCATATGGCTACACCTTC
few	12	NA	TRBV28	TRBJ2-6	CATYSGANVLTF	TGTGCCACCTACTCTGGGGCCAACGTCCTGACTTTC
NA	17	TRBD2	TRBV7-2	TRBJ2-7	CASTRGRLAGGPDEQYF	TGTGCCTCAACGAGGGGGCGGCTAGCGGGAGGGCCTGACGAGCAGTACTTC
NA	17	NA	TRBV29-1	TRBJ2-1	CSVAGAPISRNYNEQFF	TGCAGCGTTGCTGGGGCCCCCATATCCAGGAACTACAATGAGCAGTTCTTC
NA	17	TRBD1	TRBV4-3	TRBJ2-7	CASSQDERTGGSYEQYF	TGCGCCAGCAGCCAAGACGAGCGGACAGGGGGCAGCTACGAGCAGTACTTC
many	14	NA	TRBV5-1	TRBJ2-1	CASSWSQGNNEQFF	TGCGCCAGCAGCTGGTCCCAGGGGAACAATGAGCAGTTCTTC
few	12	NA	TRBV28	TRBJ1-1	CASSFGGRAAFF	TGTGCCAGCAGTTTTGGGGGCAGGGCTGCTTTCTTT
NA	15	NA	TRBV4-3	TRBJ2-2	CASSTQIANTGELFF	TGCGCCAGCAGCACACAGATTGCGAACACCGGGGAGCTGTTTTTT
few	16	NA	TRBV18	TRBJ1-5	CASSPQPDEMGGPQHF	TGTGCCAGCTCACCACAGCCAGACGAGATGGGGGGGCCCCAGCATTTT
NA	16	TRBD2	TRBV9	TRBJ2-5	CASSVGASGQGETQYF	TGTGCCAGCAGCGTAGGCGCTAGCGGCCAGGGCGAGACCCAGTACTTC
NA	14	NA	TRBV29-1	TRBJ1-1	CSAIPRRLNTEAFF	TGCAGCGCCATCCCCCGCAGGTTGAACACTGAAGCTTTCTTT
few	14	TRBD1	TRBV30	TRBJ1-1	CAWAGQGVNTEAFF	TGTGCCTGGGCGGGACAGGGTGTGAACACTGAAGCTTTCTTT
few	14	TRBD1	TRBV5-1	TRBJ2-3	CASSVGQAGDTQYF	TGCGCCAGCAGCGTGGGACAGGCGGGAGATACGCAGTATTTT
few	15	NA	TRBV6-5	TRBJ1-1	CASSYSSQGKTEAFF	TGTGCCAGCAGTTACTCGAGTCAGGGTAAGACTGAAGCTTTCTTT
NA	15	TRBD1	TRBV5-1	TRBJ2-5	CASSPFSGTEETQYF	TGCGCCAGCAGCCCCTTTTCCGGGACAGAAGAGACCCAGTACTTC
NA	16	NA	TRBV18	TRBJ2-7	CASSPPPRGGIYEQYF	TGTGCCAGCTCACCGCCGCCGCGGGGCGGAATATACGAGCAGTACTTC
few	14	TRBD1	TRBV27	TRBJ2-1	CASSFRQGVNEQFF	TGTGCCAGCAGTTTCCGGCAGGGGGTCAATGAGCAGTTCTTC
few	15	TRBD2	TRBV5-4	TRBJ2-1	CASSFLAGADNEQFF	TGTGCCAGCAGCTTCCTAGCGGGGGCCGACAATGAGCAGTTCTTC
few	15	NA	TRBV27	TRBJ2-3	CASSPEGGHIDTQYF	TGTGCCAGCAGCCCCGAAGGGGGTCACATCGATACGCAGTATTTT
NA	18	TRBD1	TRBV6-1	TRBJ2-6	CASSVRDRINSGANVLTF	TGTGCCAGCAGTGTTCGGGACAGGATAAATTCTGGGGCCAACGTCCTGACTTTC
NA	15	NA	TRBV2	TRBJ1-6	CASKTLLGPNSPLHF	TGTGCCAGCAAAACATTATTGGGGCCAAATTCACCCCTCCACTTT
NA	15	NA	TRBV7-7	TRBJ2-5	CASSLDSTGSETQYF	TGTGCTAGCAGCTTAGATTCTACAGGGTCAGAGACCCAGTACTTC
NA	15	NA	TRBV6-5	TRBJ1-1	CASSYSVRYNTEAFF	TGTGCCAGCAGTTACTCGGTCAGATATAACACTGAAGCTTTCTTT